The 17 T cell receptor beta chains given below trace back to one sample, sequenced in a study of T cell clonality in common variable immunodeficiency. Study-level points and caveats: Common variable immunodeficiency TCR beta sequences reportedly had fewer deletions and N-nucleotide insertions.

Sequencing was performed with immunoSEQ multiplex PCR; in TCRdb, only in-frame clones are kept and a portion is missing. The record shows 20,000 or so clones for this sample, with no singletons present. Their specific antigens are unknown. The material sequenced was peripheral blood mononuclear cells. These receptors were collected from a human donor with common variable immunodeficiency.

This clone was seen repeatedly, ten times or more. Coverage ceases 3 residues before the CDR3 finishes, and the germline J gene fills in the end. The chain recombines TRBV20-1 with TRBJ2-3, with 7 bases identical to TRBD2. Germline V CDR1 and CDR2: DFQATT, SNEGSKA (reference sequence). The CDR3 extends over 17 amino acids. Losses at the gene ends were 5 bases for V and 4 bases for J; bases not matched to a gene: 18. CDR3 residues: CSAEPPPGREGADTQYF. The CDR3 bases that were read are TGCAGTGCTGAACCCCCCCCCGGCAGGGAGGGAGCAGATACG.

This clone was recorded at least ten times. The read stops 3 residues short of the end of the CDR3; the missing end is completed from the germline J gene. This rearrangement joins TRBV6-4 to TRBJ2-3; D is unresolved. Germline assignment: CDR1 MRHNA and CDR2 SNTAGT. Trimming took off 6 bases at V and 2 bases at J, with 15 bases between the two ends. The CDR3 totals 15 residues. The DNA read from the CDR3 is TGTGCCAGCAGGGACCCCCGAGCTAACACAGATACG. Amino acids: CASRDPRANTDT. In full, the CDR3 is CASRDPRANTDTQYF.

Ten or more counts support this clone. The read ends 3 residues before the CDR3 terminus; that terminus is restored from the germline J gene. The chain carries TRBV2 and TRBJ2-1; TRBD2 matches at 11 bases. The germline CDR1 and CDR2 sequences are SNHLY and FYNNEI. Trimming took 7 bases from V and 7 from J; bases not matched to a gene: 9. The CDR3 contains 15 residues. The sequenced CDR3 bases are TGTGCCAGCACCATAGCGGGAGGGTCTAGTAATGAG. It translates to CASTIAGGSSNE. The entire CDR3 protein reads CASTIAGGSSNEQFF. The complete variable domain, with remaining parts taken from reference TRBV2 and TRBJ2-1, reads EPEVTQTPSHQVTQMGQEVILRCVPISNHLYFYWYRQILGQKVEFLVSFYNNEISEKSEIFDDQFSVERPDGSNFTLKIRSTKLEDSAMYFCASTIAGGSSNEQFFGPGTRLTVL.

This clone showed up many times. The sequenced part of the CDR3 DNA is TGTGCCAGCAGCAAGGACAGGGGGAGTGAAAAA. This gives the protein CASSKDRGSEK. The full-length CDR3 reads as CASSKDRGSEKLFF. The chain is built from TRBV7-9 and TRBJ1-4, with 10 bases lining up with TRBD1. The read stops 3 residues short of the end of the CDR3; the missing end is completed from the germline J gene. This CDR3 contains 14 residues. Trimming at V came to 5 bases and at J to 7 bases, leaving 4 bases not matched to a gene. Germline V lookup: CDR1 SEHNR, CDR2 FQNEAQ (reference sequence).

The table lists this clone with many counts. The sequence runs out 3 residues before the end of the CDR3; the remainder is reconstructed from the germline J gene. This chain joins TRBV19 and TRBJ1-6, with D hard to call. Trimming removed 3 bases from V and 7 bases from J, with 10 bases in between. There are 14 residues in the CDR3. Germline loops: CDR1 LNHDA, CDR2 SQIVND (reference sequence). The CDR3 protein is CASSIDGENSPLHF. The CDR3 bases that were read are TGTGCCAGTAGTATTGACGGGGAAAATTCACCC. The whole variable domain, filled in from reference TRBV19 and TRBJ1-6, reads DGGITQSPKYLFRKEGQNVTLSCEQNLNHDAMYWYRQDPGQGLRLIYYSQIVNDFQKGDIAEGYSVSREKKESFPLTVTSAQKNPTAFYLCASSIDGENSPLHFGNGTRLTVT.

The table lists this clone with many counts. The read is 3 residues too short to cover the CDR3 end, so that end is filled in from the germline J gene. The chain is built from TRBV6-1 and TRBJ2-7; unclear D gene. The germline V and J ends were trimmed by 2 bases and 0 bases, with 5 bases remaining between them. The CDR3 contains 13 residues. CDR1 and CDR2 from the germline V gene are MNHNS and SASEGT. The CDR3 loop reads CASSETGSYEQYF. Partial CDR3 DNA: TGTGCCAGCAGTGAAACCGGCTCCTACGAG.

Concerning this clone itself: The read halts 3 residues ahead of the CDR3 end, with the missing end drawn from the germline J gene. The chain has TRBV7-2 and TRBJ2-5; D may be TRBD2 (5 bases). This CDR3 has 12 amino acids. The V end lost 3 bases, the J end lost 5 bases, and 7 bases lay between the germline ends. From germline, CDR1 is SGHTA and CDR2 FQGNSA. The DNA read from the CDR3 is TGTGCCAGCAGCTTTACTAGTGAGACC. This translates into CASSFTSET. The full-length CDR3 reads as CASSFTSETQYF.

This clone has at least ten counts. The CDR3 end lies 3 residues beyond the end of the read and is filled in from the germline J gene. This chain uses TRBV5-1 with TRBJ2-5, with D tentatively TRBD2 (6 bases). The CDR3 spans 15 residues. CDR1 and CDR2 (germline): SGHRS, YFSETQ. The ends were cut back, 0 bases at V and 3 bases at J, with 12 bases in the middle. The part of the CDR3 DNA that was read is TGCGCCAGCAGCTTGGGGTCCGGCGGGAAAGAGACC. Its protein is CASSLGSGGKET. The entire CDR3 protein reads CASSLGSGGKETQYF.

This clone was seen many times. The read terminates 3 residues before the CDR3 end, so the remaining end is supplied by the germline J gene. The V gene is TRBV2, the J gene TRBJ2-3, with a weak D call TRBD2 (6 bases). The germline CDR1 and CDR2 sequences are SNHLY and FYNNEI. Trimming shortened V by 4 bases and J by 3 bases, and 17 bases separated the two germline ends. This CDR3 has 16 amino acids. CDR3 protein: CASSVMGGGATDTQYF. CDR3 bases read: TGTGCCAGCAGTGTCATGGGAGGAGGGGCAACAGATACG.

On this clone: Read coverage stops 3 residues before the CDR3 terminus; the germline J gene supplies the remainder. The rearrangement links TRBV7-9 to TRBJ2-5, with D perhaps matching TRBD1 (5 bases). Per the germline V gene, CDR1 is SEHNR and CDR2 is FQNEAQ (reference sequence). V was cut by 0 bases and J by 5 bases, with 10 bases left in between. The CDR3 spans 14 residues. The sequenced part of the CDR3 DNA is TGTGCCAGCAGCTTAGCTAGGGGCGAGGAGACC. This codes for CASSLARGEET. The full CDR3 reads CASSLARGEETQYF.

There are many counts of this clone. The sequence runs out 3 residues before the end of the CDR3; the remainder is reconstructed from the germline J gene. The chain recombines TRBV29-1 with TRBJ2-7, with 8 nucleotides matching TRBD2. CDR1 and CDR2 (germline): SQVTM, ANQGSEA. Trimming removed 0 bases from V and 3 bases from J; junction bases left unmatched: 7. The CDR3 consists of 15 residues. The DNA read from the CDR3 is TGCAGCGTTGAAGATCAGGGTAGCGGGGTCTACGAG. Translating it yields CSVEDQGSGVYE. The entire CDR3 is CSVEDQGSGVYEQYF.

This clone has at least ten counts. Read data end 3 residues before the CDR3 end; the end is taken from the germline J gene. The same CDR3 arises from other DNA sequences in this sample as well. V gene TRBV5-1 combines with J gene TRBJ2-3, with D possibly matching TRBD1 (6 bases). Between the trimmed V and J ends, which lost 2 bases and 0 bases, there was a span of 10 bases. The germline CDR1 and CDR2 sequences are SGHRS and YFSETQ. This CDR3 spans 15 amino acids. This CDR3 is CASSLGQGSTDTQYF. CDR3 bases read: TGCGCCAGCAGCTTAGGGCAGGGGAGCACAGATACG. Variable domain in full (rest from reference TRBV5-1 and TRBJ2-3): KAGVTQTPRYLIKTRGQQVTLSCSPISGHRSVSWYQQTPGQGLQFLFEYFSETQRNKGNFPGRFSGRQFSNSRSEMNVSTLELGDSALYLCASSLGQGSTDTQYFGPGTRLTVL.

This clone was seen ten or more times. CDR3 DNA (partial): TGCGCCAGCAGCGGCGGGGGAAGCTCCTACAATGAG. Translated, it gives CASSGGGSSYNE. The whole CDR3 sequence is CASSGGGSSYNEQFF. V and J are TRBV5-1 and TRBJ2-1; 7 bases are a match to TRBD2. The CDR3 extends 3 residues past the end of the read, so its final part is completed from the germline J gene. CDR3 length: 15 residues. From germline, CDR1 is SGHRS and CDR2 YFSETQ. Trimming at V came to 4 bases and at J to 0 bases, leaving 4 bases not matched to a gene.

This clone was found many times. Read data end 3 residues before the CDR3 end; the end is taken from the germline J gene. This chain joins TRBV2 and TRBJ2-5; 7 bases agree with TRBD2. The germline V gene has CDR1 SNHLY and CDR2 FYNNEI. The CDR3 has 13 amino acids. The V gene end was trimmed by 6 bases and the J gene end by 4 bases; junction bases not matched to a gene: 5. The DNA read from the CDR3 is TGTGCCAGCAGGCTCGGGGAGGGAGAGACC. Encoded protein: CASRLGEGET. The full CDR3 protein is CASRLGEGETQYF. Variable domain in full (rest from reference TRBV2 and TRBJ2-5): EPEVTQTPSHQVTQMGQEVILRCVPISNHLYFYWYRQILGQKVEFLVSFYNNEISEKSEIFDDQFSVERPDGSNFTLKIRSTKLEDSAMYFCASRLGEGETQYFGPGTRLLVL.

This clone was observed many times. Read sequence stops 3 residues before the CDR3 end, and the germline J gene provides the missing end. The V gene is TRBV19, the J gene TRBJ2-4; TRBD1 might be the D (7 bases). The CDR3 is made up of 17 amino acids. Germline V gene data show CDR1 as LNHDA and CDR2 as SQIVND (reference sequence). V lost 5 bases and J 1 base, leaving 18 bases between the germline ends. Incomplete CDR3 DNA: TGTGCCAGTAGTCTGCAGCAGGGGGGCAAGGCCAAAAACATT. Translated: CASSLQQGGKAKNI. The full-length CDR3 reads as CASSLQQGGKAKNIQYF.

This clone has ten or more counts. The read comes to an end 3 residues before the CDR3 does, leaving the germline J gene to fill in the end. This sequence joins TRBV2 and TRBJ2-5, with 8 bases lining up with TRBD2. This CDR3 comprises 14 residues. Germline values: CDR1 SNHLY, CDR2 FYNNEI. Germline trimming cut 5 bases from V and 7 bases from J; bases unmatched to any gene: 9. This chain's CDR3 is CASSNLAGKGTQYF. CDR3 DNA (partial): TGTGCCAGCAGTAATTTAGCGGGAAAGGGGACC.

This clone is judged medium-sized. The CDR3 end is not reached by the read, which stops 3 residues before it; the germline J gene fills it in. V usage is TRBV2 and J usage is TRBJ2-1; 10 nucleotides align to TRBD1. The CDR3 covers 14 residues. With 7 bases clipped from V and 6 bases from J, the junction kept 6 bases outside the gene matches. Germline loops: CDR1 SNHLY, CDR2 FYNNEI. The CDR3 DNA, read in part, is TGTGCCAGCAAGGGACAGGGGAGAGGCAATGAG. Residues: CASKGQGRGNE. The CDR3 reads in full as CASKGQGRGNEQFF.